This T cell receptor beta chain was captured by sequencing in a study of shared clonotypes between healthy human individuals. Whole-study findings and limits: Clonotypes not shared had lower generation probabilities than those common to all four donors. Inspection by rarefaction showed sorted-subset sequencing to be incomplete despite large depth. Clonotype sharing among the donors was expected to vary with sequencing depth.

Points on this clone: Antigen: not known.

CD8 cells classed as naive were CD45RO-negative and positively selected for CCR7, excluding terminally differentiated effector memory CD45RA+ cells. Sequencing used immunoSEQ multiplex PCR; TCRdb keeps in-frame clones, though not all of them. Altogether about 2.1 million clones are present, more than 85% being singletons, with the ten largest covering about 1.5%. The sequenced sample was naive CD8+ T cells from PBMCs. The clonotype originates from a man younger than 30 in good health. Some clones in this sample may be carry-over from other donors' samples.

The CDR3 reads CASSPIQGFSYNEQFF. The CDR3 nucleotides are TGTGCCAGCAGCCCAATACAGGGTTTCTCCTACAATGAGCAGTTCTTC. The V gene is TRBV7-9, the J gene TRBJ2-1; D possibly corresponds to TRBD1 (6 bases). The CDR3 has 16 amino acids. From germline, CDR1 is SEHNR and CDR2 FQNEAQ (reference sequence). V was trimmed by 5 bases and J by 0 bases, leaving 14 bases between them. Full variable domain (remainder filled in from reference TRBV7-9 and TRBJ2-1): DTGVSQNPRHKITKRGQNVTFRCDPISEHNRLYWYRQTLGQGPEFLTYFQNEAQLEKSRLLSDRFSAERPKGSFSTLEIQRTEQGDSAMYLCASSPIQGFSYNEQFFGPGTRLTVL.